Only one count was recorded for the clone carrying this T cell receptor beta chain. What it recognizes is unknown. Germline V gene lookup returns CDR1 MNHEY and CDR2 SMNVEV (reference sequence). This CDR3 has 12 amino acids. V was cut by 10 bases and J by 4 bases, with 13 bases left in between. These data originate in a study of PD-1 blockade in classical Hodgkin lymphoma. Whole-study results and caveats: Researchers reported that CD4+ TCR diversity, though not CD8+, rose significantly by C4D1. The study reported lower baseline TCR diversity in newly diagnosed patients than in healthy donors. Baseline diversity resembling that of newly diagnosed patients was seen in complete responders. Exclusion was the outcome for patients who began nivolumab under 1 year after ASCT.

Autologous stem cell transplantation was followed by relapse in every patient, and brentuximab vedotin exposure varied. The data were produced by immunoSEQ multiplex PCR, yet TCRdb's version contains in-frame clones alone and is incomplete. The data show about 41,000 clones, with 76% seen just once and 20% to 25% held by the top ten. The receptor was derived from a human donor with classical Hodgkin lymphoma. Specimen: peripheral blood mononuclear cells (PBMCs), collected at baseline. The chain links TRBV27 to TRBJ1-2; D gene unclear. Here the CDR3 DNA reads TGTGCCACTTGGACCCCGCCCTATGGCTACACCTTC. The encoded protein is CATWTPPYGYTF.